This T cell receptor beta chain was identified during a study of cytomegalovirus exposure and HLA in healthy donors. This clone was seen only once. Trimming shortened V by 2 bases and J by 8 bases, and 10 bases separated the two germline ends. Looked up from germline, CDR1 is SGHDT and CDR2 is YYEEEE. The CDR3 extends over 13 amino acids. This PCR relied on a set of 60 Vbeta primers and 13 Jbeta primers. Sequencing used immunoSEQ multiplex PCR; TCRdb keeps in-frame clones, though not all of them. The sample yields about 190,000 clones, more than 70% seen once. This TCR derives from a man aged 25 to 40 in good health and CMV-seropositive. The sequencing input was PBMCs. The chain carries TRBV5-6 and TRBJ1-4; D not resolved. The CDR3 sequence: CASSLILEEKLFF. The DNA of the CDR3 is TGTGCCAGCAGCTTAATTCTGGAGGAAAAACTGTTTTTT.